The clone carrying this T cell receptor beta chain has more than one count but fewer than ten. The data belong to a study of PD-L1 blockade in urothelial cancer. Study as a whole: About nine tenths of the roughly 30 patients comprised males who had bladder-origin urothelial cancer. Typically, measured as a median, blood samples had 141,255 T cells. The authors examined blood 3 weeks (second dose) and 6 weeks after treatment start.

Clones were read by immunoSEQ multiplex PCR, and TCRdb kept only the in-frame ones, dropping some. Here the sample spans about 43,000 clones, about four fifths being singletons. Trimming removed 3 bases from V and 6 bases from J; junction bases left unmatched: 15. Looked up from germline, CDR1 is SGHTA and CDR2 is FQGNSA. This CDR3 has 18 amino acids. The sample's time point: peripheral blood 6 weeks after treatment start. The number of samples from each patient was between 1 and 8, taken pretreatment and on-treatment. The chain combines TRBV7-2 with TRBJ2-5, with 11 bases fitting TRBD2. The sample consisted of PBMCs, taken around atezolizumab (anti-PD-L1) treatment. This receptor was taken from a man aged 60 to 69 with urothelial cancer. The CDR3 reads CASSLKARGLAAGKTQYF. The CDR3 DNA reads TGTGCCAGCAGCTTGAAGGCGCGGGGACTAGCGGCGGGGAAGACCCAGTACTTC.